These T cell receptor beta chains were read from a single sample in a study of blood T cell repertoires in COVID-19. TCRdb's table, derived via immunoSEQ multiplex PCR, lists solely in-frame clones and lacks some. Among 310,000 or so clones, around 87% were seen once, and the ten largest hold over 1%. Sequencing used peripheral blood. The receptors were gathered from a man between 65 and 85 years old with acute or convalescent COVID-19. Each CDR3 is given without its conserved first and last residue.

j_gene: TRBJ2-3; v_gene: TRBV5-4; CDR3aa: ASSIQHQRGGADTQY
j_gene: TRBJ2-1; v_gene: TRBV9; CDR3aa: ASSQSSRDDNEQF
j_gene: TRBJ2-3; v_gene: TRBV24-1; CDR3aa: ATSDTRRGTDTQY
j_gene: TRBJ1-2; v_gene: TRBV7-9; CDR3aa: ASSSSTRRRGYTNYGYT
j_gene: TRBJ2-1; v_gene: TRBV6-5; CDR3aa: ASRPQVWGDNEQF
j_gene: TRBJ2-7; v_gene: TRBV27; CDR3aa: ASSLVRGYEQY
j_gene: TRBJ1-5; v_gene: TRBV14; CDR3aa: ASSQGQGYQPQH
j_gene: TRBJ1-5; v_gene: TRBV7-2; CDR3aa: ASSTQGAQPQH
j_gene: TRBJ1-2; v_gene: TRBV28; CDR3aa: ASSLYRTWNYGYT
j_gene: TRBJ2-3; v_gene: TRBV3-1/TRBV3-2; CDR3aa: ASSPVSQGEDTQY
j_gene: TRBJ2-5; v_gene: TRBV10-3; CDR3aa: AISEMGAEGETQY
j_gene: TRBJ1-3; v_gene: TRBV18; CDR3aa: ASSRTGGSGNTIY
j_gene: TRBJ2-7; v_gene: TRBV12-3/TRBV12-4; CDR3aa: ASSLQGVYEQY
j_gene: TRBJ2-3; v_gene: TRBV11-3; CDR3aa: ASSPAGGLGDTQY
j_gene: TRBJ1-5; v_gene: TRBV2; CDR3aa: ASSEKTGWFGQPQH
j_gene: TRBJ2-7; v_gene: TRBV12-3/TRBV12-4; CDR3aa: ASSQGQTYEQY
j_gene: TRBJ2-2; v_gene: TRBV23-1; CDR3aa: ANQGELF
j_gene: TRBJ1-1; v_gene: TRBV12-3/TRBV12-4; CDR3aa: ASSLAGGTEAF
j_gene: TRBJ1-1; v_gene: TRBV4-2; CDR3aa: ASSQEARGGRAF
j_gene: TRBJ2-7; v_gene: TRBV5-1; CDR3aa: ASSTGGAGVYEQY
j_gene: TRBJ1-3; v_gene: TRBV2; CDR3aa: ASSPDRGAGNTIY
j_gene: TRBJ2-1; v_gene: TRBV5-4; CDR3aa: ASSDGLVGYNEQF
j_gene: TRBJ1-4; v_gene: TRBV6-1; CDR3aa: ASSERRGRSGEKLF
j_gene: TRBJ1-2; v_gene: TRBV28; CDR3aa: ASSSRDSNGYT
j_gene: TRBJ2-7; v_gene: TRBV7-2; CDR3aa: ASSPGQGLFHEQY
j_gene: TRBJ2-2; v_gene: TRBV15; CDR3aa: ATSREGVWGLVLSGELF
j_gene: TRBJ2-3; v_gene: TRBV5-1; CDR3aa: ASSSAEVTDTQY
j_gene: TRBJ2-7; v_gene: TRBV18; CDR3aa: ASSPRGGVSYEQY
j_gene: TRBJ2-1; v_gene: TRBV9; CDR3aa: ASSVGLAGGYNEQF
j_gene: TRBJ2-2; v_gene: TRBV4-1; CDR3aa: ASSQRETGELF
j_gene: TRBJ2-7; v_gene: TRBV6-5; CDR3aa: ASSYSRQGARQY
j_gene: TRBJ1-2; v_gene: TRBV2; CDR3aa: ASSYPDRAGYT
j_gene: TRBJ2-2; v_gene: TRBV29-1; CDR3aa: SVATGSTGELF
j_gene: TRBJ1-1; v_gene: TRBV3-1/TRBV3-2; CDR3aa: ASSPAGTANTEAF
j_gene: TRBJ2-2; v_gene: TRBV19; CDR3aa: ASRGQGAGELF
j_gene: TRBJ2-1; v_gene: TRBV27; CDR3aa: ASSFIASYNEQF
j_gene: TRBJ2-3; v_gene: TRBV9; CDR3aa: ASSEDSRSTDTQY
j_gene: TRBJ2-7; v_gene: TRBV4-3; CDR3aa: ASSQSGQGRYEQY
j_gene: TRBJ2-6; v_gene: TRBV3-1/TRBV3-2; CDR3aa: ASSTRTGDLSGANVLT
j_gene: TRBJ2-1; v_gene: TRBV6-6; CDR3aa: ASSSGPHNEQF
j_gene: TRBJ1-1; v_gene: TRBV2; CDR3aa: ASSLPGVEAF
j_gene: TRBJ1-2; v_gene: TRBV5-1; CDR3aa: ASRWDRDYGYT
j_gene: TRBJ1-1; v_gene: TRBV10-1; CDR3aa: ASSHSTNTEAF
j_gene: TRBJ2-3; v_gene: TRBV11-2; CDR3aa: ASSYTSGGSTDTQY
j_gene: TRBJ1-6; v_gene: TRBV5-1; CDR3aa: ASSLAGGQGGSPLH
j_gene: TRBJ2-3; v_gene: TRBV2; CDR3aa: ASSDGLITDTQY
j_gene: TRBJ2-5; v_gene: TRBV7-2; CDR3aa: ASSSHVGLARQETQY
j_gene: TRBJ2-6; v_gene: TRBV5-4; CDR3aa: ASSGGGAGANVLT
j_gene: TRBJ1-1; v_gene: TRBV5-1; CDR3aa: ASSPTPAGAHEAF
j_gene: TRBJ2-5; v_gene: TRBV13; CDR3aa: ASRSGTSGQETQY
j_gene: TRBJ2-6; v_gene: TRBV30; CDR3aa: AWSVLGGANVLT